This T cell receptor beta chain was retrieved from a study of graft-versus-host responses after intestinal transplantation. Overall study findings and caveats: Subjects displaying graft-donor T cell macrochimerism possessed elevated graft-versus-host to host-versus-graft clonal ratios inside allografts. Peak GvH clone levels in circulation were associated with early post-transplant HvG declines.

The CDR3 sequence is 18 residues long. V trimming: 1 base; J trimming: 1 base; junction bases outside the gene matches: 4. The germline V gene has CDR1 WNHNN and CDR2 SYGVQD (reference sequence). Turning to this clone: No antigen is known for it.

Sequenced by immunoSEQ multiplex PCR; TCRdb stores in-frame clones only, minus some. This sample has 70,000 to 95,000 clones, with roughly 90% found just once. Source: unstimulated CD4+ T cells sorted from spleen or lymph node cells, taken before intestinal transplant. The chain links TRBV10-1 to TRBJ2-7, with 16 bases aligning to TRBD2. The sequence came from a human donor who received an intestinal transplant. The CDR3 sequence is CASSELGTSGGGSYEQYF. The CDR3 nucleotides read TGCGCCAGCAGTGAGTTAGGGACTAGCGGGGGGGGATCCTACGAGCAGTACTTC.